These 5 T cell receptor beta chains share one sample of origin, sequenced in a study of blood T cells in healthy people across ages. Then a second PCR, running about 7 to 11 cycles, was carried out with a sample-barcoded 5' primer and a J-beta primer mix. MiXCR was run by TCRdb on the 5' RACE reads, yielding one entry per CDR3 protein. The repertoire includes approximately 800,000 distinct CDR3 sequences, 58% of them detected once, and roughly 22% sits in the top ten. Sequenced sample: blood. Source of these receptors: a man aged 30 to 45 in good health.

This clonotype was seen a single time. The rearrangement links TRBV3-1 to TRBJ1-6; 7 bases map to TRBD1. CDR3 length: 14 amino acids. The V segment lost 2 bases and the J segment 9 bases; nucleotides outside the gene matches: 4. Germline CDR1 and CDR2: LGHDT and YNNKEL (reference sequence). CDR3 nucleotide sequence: TGTGCCAGCAGCCAACAGGGGGTTTCTTCACCCCTCCACTTT. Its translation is CASSQQGVSSPLHF.

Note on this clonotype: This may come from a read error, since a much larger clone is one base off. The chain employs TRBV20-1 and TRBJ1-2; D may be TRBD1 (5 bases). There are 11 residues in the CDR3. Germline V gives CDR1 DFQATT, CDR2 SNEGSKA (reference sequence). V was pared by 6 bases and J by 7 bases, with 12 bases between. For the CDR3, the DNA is TGCAGTGCGTCCCAGGGTGGTGGCTACACCTTC. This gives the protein CSASQGGGYTF.

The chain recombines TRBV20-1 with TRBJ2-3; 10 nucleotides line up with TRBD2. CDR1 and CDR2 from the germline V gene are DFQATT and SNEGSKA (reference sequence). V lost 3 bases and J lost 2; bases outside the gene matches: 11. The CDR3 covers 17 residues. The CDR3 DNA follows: TGCAGTGCTAGGCCCGTAAGCGGGGGGGCCCACACAGATACGCAGTATTTT. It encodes CSARPVSGGAHTDTQYF.

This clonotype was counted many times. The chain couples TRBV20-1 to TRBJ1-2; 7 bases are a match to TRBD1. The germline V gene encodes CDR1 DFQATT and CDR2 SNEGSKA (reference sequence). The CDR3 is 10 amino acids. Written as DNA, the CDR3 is TGCCCGTTGGGGACAGTTGGCTACACCTTC. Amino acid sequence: CPLGTVGYTF.

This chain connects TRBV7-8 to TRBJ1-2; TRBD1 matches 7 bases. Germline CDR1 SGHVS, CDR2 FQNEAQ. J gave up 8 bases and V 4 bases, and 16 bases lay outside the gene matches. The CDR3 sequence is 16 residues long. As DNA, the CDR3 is TGTGCCAGCAGCTGGCCGAGGAATACAGGGGAGAGGGGCTACACCTTC. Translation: CASSWPRNTGERGYTF.